The following is a T cell receptor (beta chain) sequence with its context. Its antigen has not been determined. Base qualities are not at hand, and no much larger clone is one base apart. To sequence the TCRbeta CDR3 region, genomic DNA was isolated from the sorted cells. The immunoSEQ Assay was used to sequence the TCRbeta CDR3 regions. As stored in TCRdb, this immuneACCESS dataset retains in-frame rearrangements with V and J assigned. A fraction of the clones does not appear; measured against another copy, unresolved V genes explain less than half of the discrepancy, and the remainder lacks a known reason. Within this sample are about 26,000 clones, with roughly 89% of them counted one time only. Approximately 20% of the sample belongs to the ten largest clones. Patients with autoimmune disease history or receiving systemic immunosuppression were excluded from the trial. Peripheral blood for TCR sequencing was drawn from every dose cohort at baseline, at cycle 4 day 1 and at cycle 7 day 1. Samples were obtained from an open-label, multicenter, first-in-human phase I dose-escalation trial of ivuxolimab. The trial enrolled adults with locally advanced or metastatic head and neck squamous cell, hepatocellular, melanoma or renal cell carcinoma. Before TCR sequencing, CD4+ T cells and CD8+ T cells from peripheral blood were sorted into separate populations.

This sample stems from a study of OX40 agonist ivuxolimab in advanced cancers. Regarding the research as a whole: The costimulatory receptor OX40 (CD134) was targeted by ivuxolimab, a fully human IgG2 agonistic monoclonal antibody. Peripheral TCRbeta sequencing was intended to test whether TCR sequence diversity was altered and clonal T-cell expansion was caused by ivuxolimab. Three dose-escalation patients achieved partial responses, one with hepatocellular carcinoma and two with cutaneous melanoma. The paper reports the monotherapy dose-escalation portion (N = 52 patients) of the phase I ivuxolimab trial. Among the approximately 54 dose-escalation patients, around 20 had hepatocellular carcinoma, approximately 15 melanoma, 9 renal cell carcinoma and 9 head and neck cancer. Prior anti-PD-1, anti-PD-L1 or anti-CTLA-4 therapy was permitted, and checkpoint inhibitors had been received by around 39% of dose-escalation patients. Intravenous ivuxolimab was administered to patients every 2 weeks at six dose levels: 0.01, 0.1, 0.3, 1.5, 3 and 10 mg/kg. In the dose-escalation cohort, over 65% of patients were male, and the mean age was around 60 years, with a range of about 23 to 90.

There are 15 amino acids in the CDR3, from cysteine to phenylalanine inclusive. Solely the CDR3 DNA is kept, with 45 bases framed from the first base. The germline V and J ends show losses of 3 bases and 5 bases respectively, and no gene match explains 9 bases of the junction. In the germline V gene, CDR1 corresponds to SGHDT and CDR2 to YYEEEE. The paper's findings and limits, for the study overall: After ivuxolimab, expanded clones were on average more numerous among CD8+ T cells than among CD4+ T cells. Clonal expansion of both CD4+ and CD8+ blood T cells was observed from baseline to week 6 at doses 0.1 to 3.0 mg/kg. In the 0.1-3.0 mg/kg groups, partial responders were among the patients with the lowest normalized peripheral clonal expansion, particularly in CD8+ T cells. The antigen specificity of the peripheral T cells that underwent clonal expansion was not determined. Low levels of normalized T-cell clonal expansion were also seen in some nonresponding patients.

The specimen was CD4+ or CD8+ T cells sorted from blood, collected in a trial of the OX40 agonist ivuxolimab. The sequence is built from TRBV5-6 and TRBJ2-7, and TRBD2 matches 9 of the central bases. The sequence was obtained from an adult with an advanced solid tumor such as melanoma, head and neck, liver or kidney cancer. The nucleotide sequence reads as follows: TGTGCCAGCAGCTCCCCCGCGGGGGGGGATCACGAGCAGTACTTC. It translates to CASSSPAGGDHEQYF.